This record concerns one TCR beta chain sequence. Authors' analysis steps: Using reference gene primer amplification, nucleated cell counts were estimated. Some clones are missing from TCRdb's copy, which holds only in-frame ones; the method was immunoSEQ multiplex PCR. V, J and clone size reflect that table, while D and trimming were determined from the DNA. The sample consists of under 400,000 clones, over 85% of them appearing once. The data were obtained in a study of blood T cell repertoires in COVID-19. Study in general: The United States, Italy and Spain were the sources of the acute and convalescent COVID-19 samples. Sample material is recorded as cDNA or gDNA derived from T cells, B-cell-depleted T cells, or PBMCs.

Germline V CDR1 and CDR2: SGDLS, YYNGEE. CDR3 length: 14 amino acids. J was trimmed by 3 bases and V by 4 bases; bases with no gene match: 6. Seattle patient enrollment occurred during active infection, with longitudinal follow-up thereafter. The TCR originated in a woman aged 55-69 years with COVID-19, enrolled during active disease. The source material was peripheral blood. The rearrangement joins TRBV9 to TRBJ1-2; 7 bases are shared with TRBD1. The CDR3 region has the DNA TGTGCCAGCAGCTTACGACAGGGAGACTATGGCTACACCTTC. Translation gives CASSLRQGDYGYTF. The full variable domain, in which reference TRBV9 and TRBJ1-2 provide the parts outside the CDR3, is DSGVTQTPKHLITATGQRVTLRCSPRSGDLSVYWYQQSLDQGLQFLIQYYNGEERAKGNILERFSAQQFPDLHSELNLSSLELGDSALYFCASSLRQGDYGYTFGSGTRLTVV.